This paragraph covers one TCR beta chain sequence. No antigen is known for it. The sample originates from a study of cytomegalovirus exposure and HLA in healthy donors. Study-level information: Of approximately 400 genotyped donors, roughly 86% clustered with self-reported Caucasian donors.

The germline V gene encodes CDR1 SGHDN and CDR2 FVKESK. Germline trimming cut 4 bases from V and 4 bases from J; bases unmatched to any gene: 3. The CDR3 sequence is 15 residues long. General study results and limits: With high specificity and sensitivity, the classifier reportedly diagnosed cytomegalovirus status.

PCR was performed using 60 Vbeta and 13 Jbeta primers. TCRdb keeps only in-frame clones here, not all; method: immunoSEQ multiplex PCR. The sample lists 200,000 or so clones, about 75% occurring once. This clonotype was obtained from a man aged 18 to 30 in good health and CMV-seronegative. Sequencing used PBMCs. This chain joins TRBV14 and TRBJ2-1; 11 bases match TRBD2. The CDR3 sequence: CASSRTSGLYNEQFF. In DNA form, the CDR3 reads TGTGCCAGCAGCCGGACTAGCGGGCTATACAATGAGCAGTTCTTC.